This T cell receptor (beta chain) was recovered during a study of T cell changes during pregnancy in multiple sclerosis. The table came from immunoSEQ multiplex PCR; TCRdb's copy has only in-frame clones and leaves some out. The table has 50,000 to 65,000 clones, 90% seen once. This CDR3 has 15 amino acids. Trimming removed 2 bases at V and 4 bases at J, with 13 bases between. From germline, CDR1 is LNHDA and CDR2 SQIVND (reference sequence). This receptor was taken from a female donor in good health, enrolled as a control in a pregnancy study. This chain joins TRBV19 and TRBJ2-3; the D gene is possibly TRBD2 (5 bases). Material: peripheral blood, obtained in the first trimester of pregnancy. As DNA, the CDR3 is TGTGCCAGTAGTATATCCCACAGCGGCGCAGATACGCAGTATTTT. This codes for CASSISHSGADTQYF.